These 26 T cell receptor beta chains share one sample of origin, sequenced in a study of T cell responses to AZD1222 COVID-19 vaccine (dated by TCRdb to the early 2020s). In the paper's terms, the time point label means: baseline before first vaccination. Library generation was performed with the immunoSEQ multiplex PCR assay. TCRdb retrieved this table from immuneACCESS and kept in-frame rearrangements only. Not all clones are present; in checked studies, unresolved V genes account for under half, and no reason is known for the remainder. This sample holds around 100,000 clones; 80% to 85% were observed only once. Roughly 10% of the sample is in the top ten clones. This specimen consisted of peripheral blood, obtained on day 0 of AZD1222 vaccination. The source of these receptors is an adult in good health.

This chain links TRBV7-2 with TRBJ2-7; TRBD1 might be the D (5 bases). The CDR3 is 14 amino acids. Trimming removed 2 bases from V and 5 bases from J, with 13 bases in between. Germline loops: CDR1 SGHTA, CDR2 FQGNSA. This chain's CDR3 is CASSLQQAKHEQYF. Here the CDR3 DNA reads TGTGCCAGCAGCTTACAACAGGCCAAGCACGAGCAGTACTTC.

V usage is TRBV15 and J usage is TRBJ2-5; no definite D call. This CDR3 is built from 14 residues. The germline V and J ends were trimmed by 3 bases and 5 bases, with 13 bases remaining between them. Germline V gives CDR1 LNHNV, CDR2 YYDKDF (reference sequence). The CDR3 nucleotides read TGTGCCACCAGCAGTAACTCCATCGGGGAGACCCAGTACTTC. Amino acid sequence: CATSSNSIGETQYF.

This clone was picked up a small number of times. The rearrangement uses TRBV11-2 and TRBJ1-1; a possible D gene is TRBD1 (6 bases). This CDR3 is 16 amino acids long. The germline V and J ends were trimmed by 4 bases and 4 bases, with 19 bases remaining between them. Germline loops: CDR1 SGHAT, CDR2 FQNNGV. In DNA form, the CDR3 reads TGTGCCAGCAGCTGGGACCCGGAACAGGGATCCACTGAAGCTTTCTTT. Its translation: CASSWDPEQGSTEAFF.

J is TRBJ1-4 and V is TRBV7-2; 8 bases align to TRBD1. Unmatched junction bases numbered 8, after V lost 0 bases and J lost 8 bases. The CDR3 contains 16 residues. CDR1 and CDR2 (germline): SGHTA, FQGNSA. Written as DNA, the CDR3 is TGTGCCAGCAGCTTAGCGCCTCAGGGGGCGGGGGAAAAACTGTTTTTT. It codes for CASSLAPQGAGEKLFF.

This chain uses TRBV19 with TRBJ1-4; D remains ambiguous. The CDR3 is 14 amino acids. CDR1 is LNHDA, CDR2 SQIVND, per germline (reference sequence). V lost 7 bases to trimming and J lost 0 bases, with 9 bases between them. CDR3 region: CASKGVSTNEKLFF. The CDR3 DNA reads TGTGCCAGTAAAGGTGTTTCAACTAATGAAAAACTGTTTTTT.

The V call is TRBV28, the J call TRBJ1-5; D is perhaps TRBD1 (6 bases). Germline V gives CDR1 MDHEN, CDR2 SYDVKM. The ends were cut back, 8 bases at V and 5 bases at J, with 13 bases in the middle. This CDR3 is 13 amino acids long. The chain's CDR3 is CASGIQGYQPQHF. The CDR3 bases are TGTGCCAGCGGTATACAGGGTTATCAGCCCCAGCATTTT.

In nucleotides, the CDR3 is TGTGCCAGCAGCTCCCGGACGGATCAGCCCCAGCATTTT. Translating gives CASSSRTDQPQHF. This chain connects TRBV7-2 to TRBJ1-5; D uncertain. CDR1 is SGHTA and CDR2 is FQGNSA in the germline V gene. This CDR3 is 13 amino acids long. Trimming left V 4 bases short and J 5 bases short, with 9 bases between.

V is TRBV4-2 and J is TRBJ1-2; D gene ambiguous. Germline lookup yields CDR1 LGHNA and CDR2 YNFKEQ. This CDR3 has 14 residues. V shed 1 base and J shed 8 bases, with 14 bases lying between them. The CDR3 bases are TGTGCCAGCAGCCAAGGCCCCTCCTTAACGGGCTACACCTTC. It yields the protein CASSQGPSLTGYTF.

This chain links TRBV7-9 with TRBJ1-6, with 8 bases matching TRBD1. The CDR3 spans 14 residues. CDR1 and CDR2 from the germline V gene are SEHNR and FQNEAQ (reference sequence). V shed 5 bases and J 9 bases; nucleotides not matched to a gene: 6. This CDR3 reads CASSGWTGLSPLHF. In nucleotides, the CDR3 is TGTGCCAGCAGCGGATGGACAGGGCTTTCACCCCTCCACTTT.

The chain couples TRBV3-1 (or the pseudogene TRBV3-2) to TRBJ1-5; possibly TRBD1 for D (6 bases). Looked up from germline, CDR1 is LGHDT and CDR2 is YNNKEL (reference sequence). The CDR3 loop spans 15 amino acids. Trimming left V 0 bases short and J 7 bases short, with 13 bases between. CDR3 DNA: TGTGCCAGCAGCCAAGATTCGGGGGGCGACCAGCCCCAGCATTTT. Protein product: CASSQDSGGDQPQHF.

The V gene is TRBV5-6, the J gene TRBJ1-2; possible D gene TRBD1, 5 bases. CDR1 and CDR2 (germline): SGHDT, YYEEEE. V lost 2 bases and J lost 1, with 12 bases in between. The length of the CDR3 is 15 residues. The CDR3 nucleotides are TGTGCCAGCAGCTTCCCTATGACAGTTAACTATGGCTACACCTTC. Its translation: CASSFPMTVNYGYTF. The variable domain in full, completed from reference TRBV5-6 and TRBJ1-2, reads DAGVTQSPTHLIKTRGQQVTLRCSPKSGHDTVSWYQQALGQGPQFIFQYYEEEERQRGNFPDRFSGHQFPNYSSELNVNALLLGDSALYLCASSFPMTVNYGYTFGSGTRLTVV.

The CDR3 protein is CASSVTGNTIYF. The CDR3 coding sequence is TGTGCCAGCAGCGTTACTGGAAACACCATATATTTT. This chain connects TRBV7-9 to TRBJ1-3, with D uncertain. The CDR3 spans 12 residues. V was cut by 5 bases and J by 2 bases, with 4 bases left in between. The germline V gene has CDR1 SEHNR and CDR2 FQNEAQ (reference sequence).

The gene calls are TRBV12-2 and TRBJ1-3; TRBD1, the table's D call, was not compared with the DNA. TRBV12-2 is labeled a pseudogene. This CDR3 region has 15 residues. The CDR3 sequence is CASRYSRVSGNTIYF. CDR3 nucleotide sequence: TGTGCAAGTCGCTACAGCCGCGTCTCTGGAAACACCATATATTTT.

V and J are TRBV2 and TRBJ2-5; D uncertain. The ends were cut back, 7 bases at V and 6 bases at J, with 12 bases in the middle. In germline, CDR1 is SNHLY, CDR2 FYNNEI. The CDR3 sequence is 12 residues long. CDR3 DNA: TGTGCCAGCAACCTAGATCGCAAGACCCAGTACTTC. Protein product: CASNLDRKTQYF.

J is TRBJ2-5 and V is TRBV2, with D perhaps TRBD1 (6 bases). There are 13 residues in the CDR3. V was pared by 4 bases and J by 4 bases, with 10 bases between. Germline values: CDR1 SNHLY, CDR2 FYNNEI. CDR3 amino acids: CASSGRQAETQYF. CDR3 nucleotide sequence: TGTGCCAGCAGTGGTCGACAGGCAGAGACCCAGTACTTC.

This chain joins TRBV7-2 and TRBJ1-5; D is possibly TRBD1 (5 bases). This CDR3 is built from 15 residues. The germline V gene encodes CDR1 SGHTA and CDR2 FQGNSA. Trimming took 0 bases from V and 4 from J, leaving 10 bases between them. CDR3 nucleotides: TGTGCCAGCAGCTTAGCCCCAGGGATGAATCAGCCCCAGCATTTT. Amino acid sequence: CASSLAPGMNQPQHF.

This chain uses TRBV12-3 or TRBV12-4 with TRBJ2-5; the D is unclear. Trimming stripped 2 bases from V and 5 bases from J, with 3 bases between. The CDR3 consists of 11 residues. CDR3 coding DNA: TGTGCCAGCAGTTTAATGGAGACCCAGTACTTC. It encodes CASSLMETQYF.

This chain connects TRBV28 to TRBJ2-3; D is perhaps TRBD1 or TRBD2 (6 bases each). The germline CDR1 and CDR2 sequences are MDHEN and SYDVKM. The V end was cut by 6 bases, the J end by 0 bases, with 16 bases between. This CDR3 contains 16 residues. The CDR3 is CASSWARGTSTDTQYF. The CDR3, as DNA: TGTGCCAGCAGCTGGGCGAGGGGGACTAGCACAGATACGCAGTATTTT.

The chain joins TRBV5-4 to TRBJ2-7; no definite D call. CDR1 is SGHNT and CDR2 is YYREEE in the germline V gene (reference sequence). The CDR3 runs to 14 residues. Trimming took off 2 bases at V and 2 bases at J, with 11 bases between the two ends. CDR3 region: CASSFDRRTYEQYF. In DNA form, the CDR3 reads TGTGCCAGCAGCTTTGACCGGAGAACCTACGAGCAGTACTTC.

The V gene is TRBV2, the J gene TRBJ2-7; D may correspond to TRBD1 or TRBD2 (6 bases each). V lost 3 bases to trimming and J lost 2 bases, with 11 bases between them. The CDR3 extends over 14 amino acids. CDR1 and CDR2 (germline): SNHLY, FYNNEI. The CDR3 DNA reads TGTGCCAGCAGTGATAAGGGGGGACCCTACGAGCAGTACTTC. Its protein is CASSDKGGPYEQYF.

This chain joins TRBV7-2 and TRBJ2-7; weak D call: TRBD1 (6 bases). CDR3 length: 14 amino acids. Looked up from germline, CDR1 is SGHTA and CDR2 is FQGNSA. The ends were cut back, 5 bases at V and 2 bases at J, with 13 bases in the middle. In DNA form, the CDR3 reads TGTGCCAGCAGCCTTGGACAGACTGCCTACGAGCAGTACTTC. This codes for CASSLGQTAYEQYF.

The rearrangement uses TRBV5-1 and TRBJ1-3; D gene unclear. Trimming shortened V by 2 bases and J by 2 bases, and 17 bases separated the two germline ends. The CDR3 is 17 residues long. Per germline, CDR1 SGHRS and CDR2 YFSETQ. The CDR3 is CASSLWFSGETGNTIYF. DNA of the CDR3: TGCGCCAGCAGCTTATGGTTTAGCGGAGAGACTGGAAACACCATATATTTT. The full variable domain, rest sourced from reference TRBV5-1 and TRBJ1-3, is KAGVTQTPRYLIKTRGQQVTLSCSPISGHRSVSWYQQTPGQGLQFLFEYFSETQRNKGNFPGRFSGRQFSNSRSEMNVSTLELGDSALYLCASSLWFSGETGNTIYFGEGSWLTVV.

This clone has just a few counts. V gene TRBV2 combines with J gene TRBJ2-6; D is undetermined. V was clipped by 3 bases and J by 3 bases, with 6 bases between them. This CDR3 has 14 amino acids. CDR1 is SNHLY and CDR2 is FYNNEI in the germline V gene. CDR3 sequence: CASSDLVGANVLTF. CDR3 coding DNA: TGTGCCAGCAGTGATTTAGTTGGGGCCAACGTCCTGACTTTC.

The chain is built from TRBV5-1 and TRBJ2-1; TRBD1 aligns across 9 bases. V lost 2 bases and J lost 2; bases outside the gene matches: 2. The CDR3 length is 15 residues. Germline loops: CDR1 SGHRS, CDR2 YFSETQ. This chain's CDR3 is CASSLQGAPYNEQFF. In DNA, the CDR3 is TGCGCCAGCAGCTTACAGGGGGCCCCCTACAATGAGCAGTTCTTC.

This chain joins TRBV7-9 and TRBJ2-7; D is uncertain. The V gene lost 1 base and the J gene lost 1 base, with 5 bases spanning the gap. The germline V gene encodes CDR1 SEHNR and CDR2 FQNEAQ (reference sequence). This CDR3 is 13 amino acids long. The CDR3 DNA reads TGTGCCAGCAGCTTAGACGGGTCCTACGAGCAGTACTTC. Translating it yields CASSLDGSYEQYF.

V and J are TRBV27 and TRBJ2-1; D might be TRBD2 (5 bases). V was cut by 7 bases and J by 8 bases, with 15 bases left in between. CDR3 size: 13 residues. Germline V gene sequence: CDR1 MNHEY, CDR2 SMNVEV (reference sequence). CDR3 coding DNA: TGTGCCAGCAACCAAATCTGGGGAGATGAGCAGTTCTTC. Translation gives CASNQIWGDEQFF.